Listed below are T cell receptor beta chains from one sample, sequenced in a study of blood T cell repertoires in COVID-19. Some clones are missing from TCRdb's copy, which holds only in-frame ones; the method was immunoSEQ multiplex PCR. The sample consists of about 110,000 clones, 84% of them appearing once. The specimen was peripheral blood. The receptor source for this set is a woman between 45 and 60 years old with acute or convalescent COVID-19. Both conserved end residues are part of each CDR3. Each record gives: V gene, CDR3 protein.

TRBV2	CASGGGTGTVLANEKLFF
TRBV11-2	CASSLALIAGGSTDTQYF
TRBV5-1	CASSNRGLGEKLFF
TRBV12-3/TRBV12-4	CASTVGGPEAFF
TRBV10-3	CAIRTDREKTQYF
TRBV25-1	CASSEFRGPVGNIQYF
TRBV10-3	CAITPGTGSPGNTIYF
TRBV28	CASSPLPTEAFF
TRBV30	CAWSVVRAGIPRNTIYF
TRBV19	CASSIAGQGVYEQYF
TRBV3-1/TRBV3-2	CASSPRLSYGYTF
TRBV3-1/TRBV3-2	CASSQADRGETQYF
TRBV9	CASSVDTASGNTIYF
TRBV2	CASRPIAGGLNEQFF
TRBV2	CASSPDRSRGYTF
TRBV9	CASSAGRFGTSGLTDTQYF
TRBV27	CASSTDMNTEAFF
TRBV19	CASSIVPGAHIQYF
TRBV5-1	CASSLIGGGDGSPLHF
TRBV15	CATSIRPRAGELFF